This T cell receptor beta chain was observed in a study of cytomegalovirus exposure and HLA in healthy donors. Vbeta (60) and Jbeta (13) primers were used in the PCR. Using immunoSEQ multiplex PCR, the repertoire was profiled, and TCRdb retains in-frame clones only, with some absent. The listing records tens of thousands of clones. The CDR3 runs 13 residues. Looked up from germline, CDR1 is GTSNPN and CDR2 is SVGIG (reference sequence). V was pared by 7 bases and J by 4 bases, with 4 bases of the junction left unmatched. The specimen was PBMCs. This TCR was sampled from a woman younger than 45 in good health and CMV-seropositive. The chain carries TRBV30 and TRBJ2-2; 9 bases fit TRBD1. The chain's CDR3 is CASGQGRTGELFF. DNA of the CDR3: TGTGCCTCGGGACAGGGCCGCACCGGGGAGCTGTTTTTT.